This TCR beta chain comes out of a study of beta chain features in type 1 diabetes. cDNA synthesis used the whole RNA isolate, giving expressed TCRB sequences. This table comes from immunoSEQ multiplex PCR, and its TCRdb copy is limited to in-frame clones, with some not included. Of 900,000 or so clones detected, 17% appear once; the ten largest clones hold 0.023%. This clone was observed many times. Germline CDR1 MNHNY, CDR2 SVGAGI (reference sequence). This CDR3 contains 13 residues. Germline trimming cut 8 bases from V and 5 bases from J; bases unmatched to any gene: 4. Purity exceeded 95% in all sorted populations.

This TCR derives from a woman younger than 35 in good health. V usage is TRBV6-6 and J usage is TRBJ2-1; 9 nucleotides match TRBD2. Specimen: naive CD4+ T cells from blood. The DNA for the CDR3 is TGTGCCAGCCAAGGGACTAGCCACAATGAGCAGTTCTTC. This translates into CASQGTSHNEQFF.